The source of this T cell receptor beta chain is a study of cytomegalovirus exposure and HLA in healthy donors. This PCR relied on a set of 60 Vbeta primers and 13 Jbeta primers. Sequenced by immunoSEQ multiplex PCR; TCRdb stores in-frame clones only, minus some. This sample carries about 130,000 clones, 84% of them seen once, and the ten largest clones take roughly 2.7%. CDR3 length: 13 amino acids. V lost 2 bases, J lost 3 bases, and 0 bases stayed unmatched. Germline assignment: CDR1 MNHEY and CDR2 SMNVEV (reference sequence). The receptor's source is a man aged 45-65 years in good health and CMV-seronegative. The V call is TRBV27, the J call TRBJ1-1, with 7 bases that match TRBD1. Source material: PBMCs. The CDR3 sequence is CASSLTGDTEAFF. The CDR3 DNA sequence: TGTGCCAGCAGTTTAACAGGGGACACTGAAGCTTTCTTT.